Below, 19 T cell receptor beta chains from the same sample are listed, as sequenced in a study of shared clonotypes between healthy human individuals (TCRdb year 2020). Libraries came from the immunoSEQ multiplex PCR assay. Sourced from immuneACCESS, this table was stored by TCRdb with only in-frame sequences that have V and J called. A share of the clones is absent; for the studies checked, an unresolved V gene accounts for under half, and the remainder has no known explanation. This sample comprises about 1.4 million clones, 95% to 97% of them detected only once. The top ten clonotypes cover over 1% of the sample. Input material: naive CD4+ T cells sorted from blood. Reading the label with the study, this specimen's cell subset or site is: CD45RA+ positively selected. These receptors were taken from a man aged 25 to 45 in good health.

Details on this clone: Other DNA variants within this sample encode the same CDR3. This rearrangement joins TRBV9 to TRBJ2-2; D not certain. V gave up 0 bases and J gave up 2 bases, with 5 bases separating them. The CDR3 extends over 14 amino acids. Germline V gene lookup returns CDR1 SGDLS and CDR2 YYNGEE. The CDR3 DNA reads TGTGCCAGCAGCGTAGGTCCTAACACCGGGGAGCTGTTTTTT. It is translated as CASSVGPNTGELFF.

V is TRBV5-6 and J is TRBJ1-3; 7 bases are shared with TRBD1. CDR1 and CDR2 from the germline V gene are SGHDT and YYEEEE. V was pared by 2 bases and J by 0 bases, with 11 bases of the junction left unmatched. The CDR3 is 18 residues long. CDR3 in amino acids: CASSLLRDSLTSGNTIYF. DNA for the CDR3: TGTGCCAGCAGCTTATTACGGGACAGCCTTACCTCTGGAAACACCATATATTTT.

The chain recombines TRBV18 with TRBJ2-1; no clear D gene. Germline CDR1 reads KGHSH; CDR2 reads LQKENI. Trimming cost V 3 bases and J 7 bases, with 10 bases left between them. This CDR3 contains 13 residues. The DNA for the CDR3 is TGTGCCAGCTCACCTTTACTTCTTAATGAGCAGTTCTTC. The encoded protein is CASSPLLLNEQFF.

The V call is TRBV28, the J call TRBJ1-4; 7 nucleotides match TRBD1. The CDR3 totals 14 residues. Germline V lookup: CDR1 MDHEN, CDR2 SYDVKM. V was clipped by 6 bases and J by 2 bases; unmatched bases: 3. The CDR3 region is CASSQTGTNEKLFF. The CDR3 nucleotides are TGTGCCAGCAGCCAGACAGGGACTAATGAAAAACTGTTTTTT.

CDR3 nucleotide sequence: TGTGCCAGCAGCTGGGGGGGAGCTTCCAAAAACATTCAGTACTTC. Translation: CASSWGGASKNIQYF. The rearrangement links TRBV11-2 to TRBJ2-4, with 7 positions matching TRBD2. This CDR3 region has 15 residues. Germline-derived CDR1 and CDR2 are SGHAT and FQNNGV. Trimming cost V 4 bases and J 2 bases; bases outside gene matches: 5.

This clone was recorded only once. The chain employs TRBV28 and TRBJ1-5, with D tentatively TRBD1 (5 bases). There are 14 residues in the CDR3. Per the germline V gene, CDR1 is MDHEN and CDR2 is SYDVKM. V shed 2 bases and J shed 3 bases, with 8 bases lying between them. The CDR3 nucleotides are TGTGCCAGCAGTTTAATTGGGACCAATCAGCCCCAGCATTTT. Encoded protein: CASSLIGTNQPQHF.

This chain links TRBV11-2 with TRBJ1-5; D is unclear. The V and J ends lost 5 bases and 3 bases respectively, with 8 bases between them. Germline CDR1 is SGHAT and CDR2 is FQNNGV. CDR3 size: 13 residues. CDR3 sequence reads: CASSPRTNQPQHF. The CDR3 nucleotides read TGTGCCAGCAGCCCCAGGACCAATCAGCCCCAGCATTTT.

With regard to this clone: Different DNA sequences within this sample yield the same CDR3. The chain links TRBV28 to TRBJ1-1, with D unclear. Germline V gene sequence: CDR1 MDHEN, CDR2 SYDVKM. The CDR3 runs to 12 residues. Trimming shortened V by 3 bases and J by 2 bases, and 4 bases separated the two germline ends. CDR3 residues: CASSFFNTEAFF. The CDR3 bases are TGTGCCAGCAGTTTTTTCAACACTGAAGCTTTCTTT.

The rearrangement links TRBV27 to TRBJ2-7, with 10 positions matching TRBD2. Looked up from germline, CDR1 is MNHEY and CDR2 is SMNVEV (reference sequence). V was clipped by 7 bases and J by 0 bases; unmatched bases: 6. This CDR3 has 15 residues. CDR3 protein: CASNLAGARSYEQYF. CDR3 sequence (DNA): TGTGCCAGCAATCTAGCGGGAGCGCGCTCCTACGAGCAGTACTTC.

The genes are TRBV6-1 and TRBJ2-2, with 7 bases aligning to TRBD2. The germline gives CDR1 MNHNS, CDR2 SASEGT. The CDR3 is made up of 15 amino acids. V gave up 4 bases and J gave up 8 bases; unmatched junction bases: 10. This CDR3 reads CASSGLADLRGELFF. DNA of the CDR3: TGTGCCAGCAGTGGTCTAGCGGACCTTCGGGGGGAGCTGTTTTTT.

V is TRBV10-3 and J is TRBJ2-1, with D unresolved. Trimming cost V 2 bases and J 6 bases, with 17 bases left between them. The CDR3 is 16 amino acids. Looked up from germline, CDR1 is ENHRY and CDR2 is SYGVKD. CDR3 amino acids: CAISEGVGSYINEQFF. Written as DNA, the CDR3 is TGTGCCATCAGTGAGGGGGTAGGTTCGTACATCAATGAGCAGTTCTTC.

The chain couples TRBV27 to TRBJ1-2; 9 nucleotides align to TRBD1. V was clipped by 5 bases and J by 6 bases; unmatched bases: 10. Germline V gene data show CDR1 as MNHEY and CDR2 as SMNVEV (reference sequence). CDR3 size: 15 residues. CDR3 nucleotide sequence: TGTGCCAGCAGTCCGTGGGTACAGGGGGCGCATGGCTACACCTTC. Translation gives CASSPWVQGAHGYTF.

This clone was observed a single time. The chain links TRBV18 to TRBJ1-1; D unclear. CDR1 and CDR2 (germline): KGHSH, LQKENI. V was pared by 2 bases and J by 3 bases, with 13 bases between. This CDR3 has 15 residues. CDR3: CASSPRKGFDTEAFF. The CDR3 DNA sequence: TGTGCCAGCTCACCAAGAAAGGGATTTGACACTGAAGCTTTCTTT. The full variable domain, rest sourced from reference TRBV18 and TRBJ1-1, is NAGVMQNPRHLVRRRGQEARLRCSPMKGHSHVYWYRQLPEEGLKFMVYLQKENIIDESGMPKERFSAEFPKEGPSILRIQQVVRGDSAAYFCASSPRKGFDTEAFFGQGTRLTVV.

In its sample, this clone was seen a few times. This sample also contains other DNA sequences that code for the same CDR3. The rearrangement joins TRBV29-1 to TRBJ2-2; no reliable D call. The length of the CDR3 is 11 residues. Germline-derived CDR1 and CDR2 are SQVTM and ANQGSEA. V shed 7 bases and J shed 3 bases, with 6 bases lying between them. In nucleotides, the CDR3 is TGCAGCGGGCGACACACCGGGGAGCTGTTTTTT. Protein sequence: CSGRHTGELFF.

The chain employs TRBV6-6 and TRBJ1-5; tentative D call: TRBD1 (5 bases). The CDR3 length is 13 residues. Germline CDR1 and CDR2: MNHNY and SVGAGI (reference sequence). Trimming took 2 bases from V and 6 from J, leaving 8 bases between them. CDR3 sequence reads: CASSYVGGQPQHF. Written as DNA, the CDR3 is TGTGCCAGCAGTTACGTGGGGGGTCAGCCCCAGCATTTT.

This clone has only one observation. Distinct nucleotide sequences in the sample also encode this CDR3. The rearrangement uses TRBV7-2 and TRBJ2-1, with D unresolved. V was pared by 1 base and J by 3 bases, with 7 bases between. The CDR3 length is 14 residues. Per the germline V gene, CDR1 is SGHTA and CDR2 is FQGNSA. In DNA form, the CDR3 reads TGTGCCAGCAGCTTAGTACCCGACTACAATGAGCAGTTCTTC. This codes for CASSLVPDYNEQFF.

Comments on this clone: Within the sample, other DNA sequences also encode this same CDR3. The chain employs TRBV5-1 and TRBJ2-7; D unclear. In germline, CDR1 is SGHRS, CDR2 YFSETQ. The CDR3 contains 13 residues. V was pared by 0 bases and J by 4 bases, with 8 bases between. CDR3 loop: CASSLGQHYEQYF. DNA for the CDR3: TGCGCCAGCAGCTTGGGACAACATTACGAGCAGTACTTC.

The chain couples TRBV5-1 to TRBJ1-3; possible D gene TRBD1, 5 bases. The length of the CDR3 is 16 residues. V shed 4 bases and J shed 0 bases, with 14 bases lying between them. CDR1 SGHRS and CDR2 YFSETQ come from the germline V gene. The CDR3 DNA is TGCGCCAGCAGCACAGGCCATGTGGTCTCTGGAAACACCATATATTTT. This translates into CASSTGHVVSGNTIYF.

On this clone: This specimen includes other DNA sequences encoding the same CDR3. The CDR3 loop reads CASSLEVQETQYF. In DNA, the CDR3 is TGCGCCAGCAGCTTGGAAGTGCAAGAGACCCAGTACTTC. This sequence joins TRBV5-1 and TRBJ2-5; D is uncertain. Deletions cut 0 bases from V and 2 bases from J, with 5 bases between. This CDR3 has 13 residues. The V gene's germline CDR1 is SGHRS and CDR2 YFSETQ. Variable domain in full (rest from reference TRBV5-1 and TRBJ2-5): KAGVTQTPRYLIKTRGQQVTLSCSPISGHRSVSWYQQTPGQGLQFLFEYFSETQRNKGNFPGRFSGRQFSNSRSEMNVSTLELGDSALYLCASSLEVQETQYFGPGTRLLVL.